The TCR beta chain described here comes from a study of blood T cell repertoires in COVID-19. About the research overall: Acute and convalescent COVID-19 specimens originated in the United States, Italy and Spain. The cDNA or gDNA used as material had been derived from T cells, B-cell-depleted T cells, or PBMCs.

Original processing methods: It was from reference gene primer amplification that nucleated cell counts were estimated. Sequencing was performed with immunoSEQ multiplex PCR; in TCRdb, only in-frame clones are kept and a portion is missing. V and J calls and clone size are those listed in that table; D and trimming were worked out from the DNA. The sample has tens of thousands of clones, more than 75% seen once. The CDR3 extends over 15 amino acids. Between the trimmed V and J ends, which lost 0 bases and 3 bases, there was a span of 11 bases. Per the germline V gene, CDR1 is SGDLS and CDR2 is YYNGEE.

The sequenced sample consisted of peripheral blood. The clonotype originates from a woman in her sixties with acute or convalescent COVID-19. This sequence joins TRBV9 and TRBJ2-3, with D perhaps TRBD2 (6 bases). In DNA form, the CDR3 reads TGTGCCAGCAGCGTAGGCTCTAGCGAGACAGATACGCAGTATTTT. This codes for CASSVGSSETDTQYF.